The rows below give T cell receptor beta chains drawn from one sample of a study of cytomegalovirus exposure and HLA in healthy donors. Some clones are missing from TCRdb's copy, which holds only in-frame ones; the method was immunoSEQ multiplex PCR. The sample includes 120,000 or so clones, about 96% seen only once; the top ten take 1.7%. Sequenced input: PBMCs. These receptors all come from a man aged 18 to 30 in good health and CMV-seronegative. Both conserved end residues are part of each CDR3. The D gene is left open where the match is weak. A row's size may be missing; if present it is once, few, many or a size class.

j_call clone_size d_call v_call cdr3_nt cdr3_aa
TRBJ1-1 NA TRBD1 TRBV7-9 TGTGCCAGCATCCTCGGACAGGGGGGCACTGAAGCTTTCTTT CASILGQGGTEAFF
TRBJ2-5 NA NA TRBV7-6 TGTGCCAGCAGCTTAGAGGCAGGGCCGGAGACCCAGTACTTC CASSLEAGPETQYF
TRBJ1-2 NA NA TRBV30 TGTGCCTGGACCTCGACACCCTATGGCTACACCTTC CAWTSTPYGYTF
TRBJ2-3 NA TRBD2 TRBV4-3 TGCGCCAGCAGCCAAGCCGGGACTAGCGGGACAGATACGCAGTATTTT CASSQAGTSGTDTQYF
TRBJ2-1 NA TRBD1 TRBV9 TGTGCCAGCAGCGGCGACCCGACAGGGGTCCTCTACAATGAGCAGTTCTTC CASSGDPTGVLYNEQFF
TRBJ1-2 NA NA TRBV9 TGTGCCAGCAGAGGACAAGGGCATGGCTACACCTTC CASRGQGHGYTF
TRBJ2-7 NA TRBD2 TRBV5-6 TGTGCCAGCAGCTTGGCCGGAGCTAGCGGCCGCTACGAGCAGTACTTC CASSLAGASGRYEQYF
TRBJ1-2 NA NA TRBV6-1 TGTGCCAGCAGTGACCCCAGGTCTAACTATGGCTACACCTTC CASSDPRSNYGYTF
TRBJ1-5 NA TRBD1 TRBV28 TGTGCCAGCAAGGGGCCAGACAGGGTGGTTGATCAGCCCCAGCATTTT CASKGPDRVVDQPQHF
TRBJ2-1 NA TRBD2 TRBV6-6 TGTGCCAGCAGTTACAGCGGGGAAGTGGCAAATGAGCAGTTCTTC CASSYSGEVANEQFF
TRBJ2-6 NA NA TRBV28 TGTGCCAGCAGTCCCAGCGCAGCTGGGGCCAACGTCCTGACTTTC CASSPSAAGANVLTF
TRBJ1-4 NA TRBD1 TRBV4-3 TGCGCCAGCAGCCAAGATTACGCGACAGGGATTGAAAAACTGTTTTTT CASSQDYATGIEKLFF
TRBJ2-1 NA NA TRBV13 TGTGCCAGCAGCTTAGCCCTTCATAGCGGCTACAATGAGCAGTTCTTC CASSLALHSGYNEQFF
TRBJ2-3 NA TRBD1 TRBV5-3 TGTGCCAGAAGCCGTGGTTCACAGGGGAGCCCAGATACGCAGTATTTT CARSRGSQGSPDTQYF
TRBJ2-5 NA TRBD2 TRBV10-2 TGCGCCAGCTCAGCGGGACGAGAGACCCAGTACTTC CASSAGRETQYF
TRBJ1-3 NA NA TRBV28 TGTGCCAGCAGTTTCAGCCCGACATCTGGAAACACCATATATTTT CASSFSPTSGNTIYF
TRBJ1-5 NA NA TRBV10-1 TGCGCCAGCAGTGTAGTTACGGGGAAGAGCAATCAGCCCCAGCATTTT CASSVVTGKSNQPQHF
TRBJ2-1 NA NA TRBV6-5 TGTGCCAGCACACAGACAGGACATCGCGAGCAGTTCTTC CASTQTGHREQFF
TRBJ2-1 NA TRBD2 TRBV18 TGTGCCAGCTCCCCACTAGCGGGAGGCTACAATGAGCAGTTCTTC CASSPLAGGYNEQFF
TRBJ2-7 NA TRBD1 TRBV12-5 TGTGCTAGTGGCAACGACAGGGACTCCTACGAGCAGTACTTC CASGNDRDSYEQYF
TRBJ1-4 once TRBD1 TRBV2 TGTGCCAGCAGTACCCTCCGGGACAGGGAAAAACTGTTTTTT CASSTLRDREKLFF
TRBJ2-1 NA TRBD2 TRBV7-6 TGTGCCAGCAGCCCACGTCCAACTAGCGGCCAAAACAATGAGCAGTTCTTC CASSPRPTSGQNNEQFF
TRBJ2-1 NA NA TRBV7-3 TGTGCCAGCAGCTTAAATCGGGTCAATGAGCAGTTCTTC CASSLNRVNEQFF
TRBJ1-3 NA NA TRBV6-5 TGTGCCAGCAGCCTAACAGCTGGAAACACCATATATTTT CASSLTAGNTIYF
TRBJ1-2 NA NA TRBV29-1 TGCAGCGTTGAGCCCCCAGGGGTGGGGGCTTCCTATGGCTACACCTTC CSVEPPGVGASYGYTF
TRBJ2-1 NA TRBD2 TRBV7-2 TGTGCCAGCAGCTTAGAAGCGCTAGCGGGAAATGAGCAGTTCTTC CASSLEALAGNEQFF
TRBJ1-4 NA NA TRBV5-6 TGTGCCAGCAGCCCCGGCGGCAGGGGAGCTAATGAAAAACTGTTTTTT CASSPGGRGANEKLFF
TRBJ2-7 NA NA TRBV28 TGTGCCAGCAGTCACCAACAGGGTCTCGCCTACGAGCAGTACTTC CASSHQQGLAYEQYF
TRBJ2-7 NA TRBD1 TRBV27 TGTGCCAGCAGTTCATCTACCTTTGACAGGGGGTGGGCCCAAAGCTACGAGCAGTACTTC CASSSSTFDRGWAQSYEQYF
TRBJ1-4 NA NA TRBV5-4 TGTGCCAGCAGCTTGGCGTCTGCAACTAATGAAAAACTGTTTTTT CASSLASATNEKLFF
TRBJ1-2 NA NA TRBV19 TGTGCCAGTAGTATAGACCGGGAAACGGGCTACACCTTC CASSIDRETGYTF
TRBJ2-1 few TRBD1 TRBV6-5 TGTGCCAGCAGCGTGGGACAGGGGAGGAATGAGCAGTTCTTC CASSVGQGRNEQFF
TRBJ2-1 NA NA TRBV7-6 TGTGCCAGCAGCTTAAGAGGGCCGGGTGAGCAGTTCTTC CASSLRGPGEQFF
TRBJ2-3 once TRBD1 TRBV7-3 TGTGCCAGCAGCTCGACAGGGGGACGCACAGATACGCAGTATTTT CASSSTGGRTDTQYF
TRBJ1-1 NA NA TRBV11-2 TGTGCCAGCAGCTTAGAGTCGGGGGGCGCGTGGGTTCCGGACACTGAAGCTTTCTTT CASSLESGGAWVPDTEAFF
TRBJ2-3 NA TRBD2 TRBV5-4 TGTGCCAGCAGCTTGCTAGCGGGAGGTCGGACAGATACGCAGTATTTT CASSLLAGGRTDTQYF
TRBJ2-1 once NA TRBV9 TGTGCCAGCAGCGTTTTATGGCACAATGAGCAGTTCTTC CASSVLWHNEQFF
TRBJ2-2 NA NA TRBV2 TGTGCCAGCAGTGAAGTCGCGGTTACAAACACCGGGGAGCTGTTTTTT CASSEVAVTNTGELFF
TRBJ2-2 NA TRBD2 TRBV7-2 TGTGCCAGCAAGGGACTAGCGGGAGGTCCTGGGGGGGAGCTGTTTTTT CASKGLAGGPGGELFF
TRBJ2-2 NA NA TRBV13 TGTGCCAGCAGCCCCGGACTGATCACCGGGGAGCTGTTTTTT CASSPGLITGELFF
TRBJ2-3 NA NA TRBV5-1 TGCGCCAGCAGCTCTCTCCTAGGGGGAGGGACGGATACGCAGTATTTT CASSSLLGGGTDTQYF
TRBJ2-3 NA NA TRBV30 TGTGCCTGGAGTGCGACAACTAGCACAGATACGCAGTATTTT CAWSATTSTDTQYF
TRBJ2-2 NA TRBD2 TRBV9 TGTGCCAGCAGCGTAGCGGGGGGGGCTGGCACCGGGGAGCTGTTTTTT CASSVAGGAGTGELFF
TRBJ2-1 NA NA TRBV7-3 TGTGCCAGCAGCTTAATCGGTGTGAGCGGACCTGGGAATGAGCAGTTCTTC CASSLIGVSGPGNEQFF
TRBJ1-5 NA TRBD1 TRBV6-1 TGTGCCAGCAGACAGGGGGCAGGACAGCCCCAGCATTTT CASRQGAGQPQHF
TRBJ2-7 NA NA TRBV5-1 TGCGCCAGCAGCTTGCGGGTTCCCTCCTACGAGCAGTACTTC CASSLRVPSYEQYF
TRBJ2-1 once NA TRBV7-3 TGTGCCAGCAGCTTAGCCGAGGGCTCCCGGCAGTTCTTC CASSLAEGSRQFF
TRBJ1-1 NA TRBD1 TRBV27 TGTGCCAGCAGCTTCACAGGGGGCGGCACTGAAGCTTTCTTT CASSFTGGGTEAFF
TRBJ1-4 few TRBD1 TRBV28 TGTGCCAGCAGTTTCAGGGACAGCGGCGAAAAACTGTTTTTT CASSFRDSGEKLFF
TRBJ2-1 NA NA TRBV5-5 TGTGCCAGCAGCTTGGCCCTCTACAATGAGCAGTTCTTC CASSLALYNEQFF
TRBJ2-1 NA TRBD2 TRBV5-4 TGTGCCAGCAGCTTAAGTCTAGCGGAATACAATGAGCAGTTCTTC CASSLSLAEYNEQFF
TRBJ2-1 NA TRBD2 TRBV29-1 TGCAGCGTTGGAGGACTAGCGGGAGGGACCAGCTCCTACAATGAGCAGTTCTTC CSVGGLAGGTSSYNEQFF
TRBJ2-7 NA NA TRBV5-5 TGTGCCAGCACTCTTCCCCGGGTCTCGGAGGGTAACGAGCAGTACTTC CASTLPRVSEGNEQYF